A selection of T cell receptor beta chains follows, all from one sample in a study of T-cell memory formation after mild COVID-19. TCRdb reprocessed the 5' RACE reads via MiXCR and lists one record per CDR3 protein. The sample contains some 600,000 distinct CDR3 sequences, 15% to 20% of which appear only once. Sequencing was performed on PBMCs or a T cell subset sorted from them (not recorded which). Receptors originate from an adult woman who had mild COVID-19 (a few samples of this study predate the infection). Cell type and time point are not known. CDR3s include the opening cysteine and the closing phenylalanine or tryptophan. Each record gives: clone size, V gene, D gene, J gene, CDR3 protein, CDR3 DNA. The D gene is left open where the match is weak. Only part of the rows carry a size: once, few, many, or a class if the clone is expanded.

abundance: NA; v_gene: TRBV7-9; d_gene: TRBD2; j_gene: TRBJ2-5; CDR3aa: CASSFLTSGRVETQYF; CDR3nt: TGTGCCAGCAGCTTCCTGACTAGCGGGAGGGTAGAGACCCAGTACTTC
abundance: NA; v_gene: TRBV5-1; d_gene: TRBD1; j_gene: TRBJ2-7; CDR3aa: CASSLTPTDRGANEQYF; CDR3nt: TGCGCCAGCAGCTTAACTCCGACCGACAGGGGGGCTAACGAGCAGTACTTC
abundance: few; v_gene: TRBV4-1; d_gene: TRBD2; j_gene: TRBJ2-1; CDR3aa: CASSQGSIAGGPYEQFF; CDR3nt: TGCGCCAGCAGCCAAGGTAGCATAGCGGGAGGGCCATATGAGCAGTTCTTC
abundance: few; v_gene: TRBV7-6; d_gene: NA; j_gene: TRBJ2-7; CDR3aa: CASSLSGGSTYEQYF; CDR3nt: TGTGCCAGCAGCTTATCTGGGGGTTCTACCTACGAGCAGTACTTC
abundance: NA; v_gene: TRBV30; d_gene: TRBD1; j_gene: TRBJ1-1; CDR3aa: CAWRMDRGNTEAFF; CDR3nt: TGTGCCTGGAGAATGGACAGGGGGAACACTGAAGCTTTCTTT
abundance: NA; v_gene: TRBV5-6; d_gene: TRBD2; j_gene: TRBJ2-5; CDR3aa: CASSPGRTSGQETQYF; CDR3nt: TGTGCCAGCAGCCCCGGACGGACTAGCGGGCAAGAGACCCAGTACTTC
abundance: few; v_gene: TRBV4-3; d_gene: TRBD2; j_gene: TRBJ2-3; CDR3aa: CASSQDSGIAGSTDTQYF; CDR3nt: TGCGCCAGCAGCCAAGATTCAGGAATAGCGGGGTCCACAGATACGCAGTATTTT
abundance: few; v_gene: TRBV20-1; d_gene: TRBD2; j_gene: TRBJ2-4; CDR3aa: CSARRLAGSAKNIQYF; CDR3nt: TGCAGTGCTAGACGACTAGCGGGCTCAGCCAAAAACATTCAGTACTTC
abundance: few; v_gene: TRBV29-1; d_gene: TRBD1; j_gene: TRBJ1-5; CDR3aa: CSVGTGTIGNQPQHF; CDR3nt: TGCAGCGTCGGGACAGGAACGATAGGCAATCAGCCCCAGCATTTT
abundance: few; v_gene: TRBV24-1; d_gene: NA; j_gene: TRBJ2-3; CDR3aa: CATSAGVGTDTQYF; CDR3nt: TGTGCCACCAGTGCCGGGGTTGGCACAGATACGCAGTATTTT
abundance: NA; v_gene: TRBV6-2/TRBV6-3; d_gene: NA; j_gene: TRBJ2-7; CDR3aa: CASRPPDGAPSYEQYF; CDR3nt: TGTGCCAGCAGGCCCCCAGACGGGGCCCCCTCCTACGAGCAGTACTTC
abundance: few; v_gene: TRBV20-1; d_gene: NA; j_gene: TRBJ2-5; CDR3aa: CSARDRGVTQIQTQYF; CDR3nt: TGCAGTGCTAGAGATAGGGGGGTCACCCAAATCCAGACCCAGTACTTC
abundance: few; v_gene: TRBV29-1; d_gene: NA; j_gene: TRBJ1-2; CDR3aa: CSVEQGIYGYTF; CDR3nt: TGCAGCGTTGAACAGGGTATCTATGGCTACACCTTC
abundance: NA; v_gene: TRBV5-1; d_gene: NA; j_gene: TRBJ2-2; CDR3aa: CASIGGSANTGELFF; CDR3nt: TGCGCCAGCATCGGAGGGAGTGCAAACACCGGGGAGCTGTTTTTT
abundance: NA; v_gene: TRBV11-2; d_gene: TRBD1; j_gene: TRBJ2-7; CDR3aa: CASRRPGQGIYEQYF; CDR3nt: TGTGCCAGCAGACGACCGGGACAGGGAATCTACGAGCAGTACTTC
abundance: few; v_gene: TRBV24-1; d_gene: NA; j_gene: TRBJ2-1; CDR3aa: CATSDLNPQSQQFF; CDR3nt: TGTGCCACCAGTGACCTGAACCCACAGTCTCAGCAGTTCTTC
abundance: NA; v_gene: TRBV5-1; d_gene: TRBD2; j_gene: TRBJ2-3; CDR3aa: CASSLRASGGTPSTDTQYF; CDR3nt: TGCGCCAGCAGCTTGAGGGCTAGCGGGGGGACTCCTAGCACAGATACGCAGTATTTT
abundance: NA; v_gene: TRBV4-1; d_gene: TRBD1; j_gene: TRBJ1-1; CDR3aa: CASSHRDRGFISEAFF; CDR3nt: TGCGCCAGCAGCCACCGGGACAGGGGGTTTATCTCTGAAGCTTTCTTT
abundance: many; v_gene: TRBV19; d_gene: TRBD1; j_gene: TRBJ2-1; CDR3aa: CAAAGTGDYNEQFF; CDR3nt: TGTGCCGCTGCCGGGACAGGTGACTACAATGAGCAGTTCTTC
abundance: NA; v_gene: TRBV5-4; d_gene: NA; j_gene: TRBJ2-3; CDR3aa: CASSLVWEGTDTQYF; CDR3nt: TGTGCCAGCAGCTTGGTCTGGGAGGGCACAGATACGCAGTATTTT
abundance: NA; v_gene: TRBV7-9; d_gene: TRBD2; j_gene: TRBJ2-4; CDR3aa: CASSPRRGEDQYF; CDR3nt: TGTGCCAGCAGCCCCAGGCGGGGGGAGGATCAGTACTTC
abundance: NA; v_gene: TRBV28; d_gene: TRBD1; j_gene: TRBJ2-7; CDR3aa: CASSPLVGPGTGVSYEQYF; CDR3nt: TGTGCCAGCAGTCCGCTGGTGGGGCCCGGGACAGGGGTTTCCTACGAGCAGTACTTC
abundance: once; v_gene: TRBV7-8; d_gene: NA; j_gene: TRBJ1-5; CDR3aa: CASSAGRHSNQPQHF; CDR3nt: TGTGCCAGCAGCGCCGGGAGACATAGCAATCAGCCCCAGCATTTT
abundance: NA; v_gene: TRBV20-1; d_gene: TRBD2; j_gene: TRBJ2-7; CDR3aa: CSTRPGLAGVNSYEQYF; CDR3nt: TGCAGTACTAGACCGGGACTAGCGGGAGTGAACTCCTACGAGCAGTACTTC
abundance: many; v_gene: TRBV18; d_gene: NA; j_gene: TRBJ2-3; CDR3aa: CASSPTSTDTQYF; CDR3nt: TGTGCCAGCTCACCGACTAGCACAGATACGCAGTATTTT
abundance: few; v_gene: TRBV11-1; d_gene: TRBD1; j_gene: TRBJ2-7; CDR3aa: CASSDFPGTGDEQYF; CDR3nt: TGTGCCAGCAGTGACTTCCCCGGGACAGGGGACGAGCAGTACTTC
abundance: few; v_gene: TRBV5-1; d_gene: NA; j_gene: TRBJ1-1; CDR3aa: CASSSGAAMNTEAFF; CDR3nt: TGCGCCAGCAGCTCGGGGGCAGCCATGAACACTGAAGCTTTCTTT
abundance: few; v_gene: TRBV5-1; d_gene: TRBD1; j_gene: TRBJ1-4; CDR3aa: CASSTQGAGEKLFF; CDR3nt: TGCGCCAGCAGCACACAGGGGGCCGGTGAAAAACTGTTTTTT
abundance: few; v_gene: TRBV2; d_gene: NA; j_gene: TRBJ2-1; CDR3aa: CASSNNEQFF; CDR3nt: TGTGCCAGCAGTAACAATGAGCAGTTCTTC
abundance: few; v_gene: TRBV6-5; d_gene: NA; j_gene: TRBJ1-2; CDR3aa: CASSPGTSGYTF; CDR3nt: TGTGCCAGCAGTCCCGGGACATCCGGCTACACCTTC
abundance: NA; v_gene: TRBV15; d_gene: TRBD2; j_gene: TRBJ2-5; CDR3aa: CATSRGIAGGVETQYF; CDR3nt: TGTGCCACCAGCAGAGGGATAGCGGGAGGGGTAGAGACCCAGTACTTC
abundance: few; v_gene: TRBV12-3/TRBV12-4; d_gene: NA; j_gene: TRBJ2-1; CDR3aa: CASNPNGGNEQFF; CDR3nt: TGTGCCAGCAACCCAAACGGAGGGAATGAGCAGTTCTTC
abundance: NA; v_gene: TRBV14; d_gene: NA; j_gene: TRBJ2-7; CDR3aa: CASSQATPYEQYF; CDR3nt: TGTGCCAGCAGCCAGGCAACCCCCTACGAGCAGTACTTC
abundance: NA; v_gene: TRBV6-1; d_gene: NA; j_gene: TRBJ2-6; CDR3aa: CASPGTRSGANVLTF; CDR3nt: TGTGCCAGCCCCGGGACCCGCTCTGGGGCCAACGTCCTGACTTTC
abundance: many; v_gene: TRBV7-7; d_gene: TRBD1; j_gene: TRBJ2-5; CDR3aa: CASSLSGQGPQETQYF; CDR3nt: TGTGCTAGCAGCTTATCAGGACAGGGACCCCAAGAGACCCAGTACTTC
abundance: NA; v_gene: TRBV5-4; d_gene: NA; j_gene: TRBJ2-5; CDR3aa: CASSSPGTSIQETQYF; CDR3nt: TGTGCCAGCAGCTCGCCCGGGACCTCGATACAAGAGACCCAGTACTTC
abundance: few; v_gene: TRBV6-5; d_gene: NA; j_gene: TRBJ1-1; CDR3aa: CASSSGYTEAFF; CDR3nt: TGTGCCAGCAGTTCAGGTTACACTGAAGCTTTCTTT
abundance: few; v_gene: TRBV7-2; d_gene: NA; j_gene: TRBJ1-2; CDR3aa: CASSLDFLLGWNYGYTF; CDR3nt: TGTGCCAGCAGCTTAGATTTCCTCCTAGGGTGGAACTATGGCTACACCTTC
abundance: few; v_gene: TRBV7-8; d_gene: TRBD1; j_gene: TRBJ2-1; CDR3aa: CASSLRLKKQGASSIDEQFF; CDR3nt: TGTGCCAGCAGCTTAAGATTGAAGAAACAGGGGGCCAGTAGCATCGATGAGCAGTTCTTC
abundance: few; v_gene: TRBV7-8; d_gene: TRBD1; j_gene: TRBJ1-1; CDR3aa: CASSMGQGGFGLTFF; CDR3nt: TGTGCCAGCAGCATGGGACAGGGAGGTTTCGGGCTAACTTTCTTT
abundance: few; v_gene: TRBV6-5; d_gene: TRBD2; j_gene: TRBJ2-3; CDR3aa: CASTKIAGGTDTQYF; CDR3nt: TGTGCCAGCACCAAAATAGCGGGAGGGACAGATACGCAGTATTTT
abundance: NA; v_gene: TRBV5-1; d_gene: NA; j_gene: TRBJ2-2; CDR3aa: CASSSSRGHGPGELFF; CDR3nt: TGCGCCAGCAGCTCCAGCAGGGGCCACGGACCCGGGGAGCTGTTTTTT
abundance: NA; v_gene: TRBV4-1; d_gene: NA; j_gene: TRBJ1-1; CDR3aa: CASGAEGGLNTEAFF; CDR3nt: TGCGCCAGCGGCGCGGAGGGGGGCCTGAACACTGAAGCTTTCTTT
abundance: few; v_gene: TRBV5-1; d_gene: TRBD1; j_gene: TRBJ1-4; CDR3aa: CASTDRGLHEKLFF; CDR3nt: TGCGCCAGCACCGACAGGGGGCTTCATGAAAAACTGTTTTTT
abundance: many; v_gene: TRBV7-2; d_gene: NA; j_gene: TRBJ1-5; CDR3aa: CASSRGGYSNQPQHF; CDR3nt: TGTGCCAGCAGCCGGGGGGGATATAGCAATCAGCCCCAGCATTTT
abundance: many; v_gene: TRBV20-1; d_gene: TRBD2; j_gene: TRBJ2-5; CDR3aa: CSARTGLAGGPRETQYF; CDR3nt: TGCAGTGCTAGAACGGGACTAGCGGGGGGGCCGAGGGAGACCCAGTACTTC
abundance: many; v_gene: TRBV5-1; d_gene: NA; j_gene: TRBJ1-1; CDR3aa: CASSLGAGGLATEAFF; CDR3nt: TGCGCCAGCAGCTTGGGCGCCGGGGGTTTAGCGACTGAAGCTTTCTTT
abundance: NA; v_gene: TRBV6-2/TRBV6-3; d_gene: TRBD1; j_gene: TRBJ2-5; CDR3aa: CASSYPNLGQGVRETQYF; CDR3nt: TGTGCCAGCAGTTACCCCAACCTAGGACAGGGGGTCCGCGAGACCCAGTACTTC
abundance: few; v_gene: TRBV11-2; d_gene: TRBD1; j_gene: TRBJ2-5; CDR3aa: CASSLETGIQETQYF; CDR3nt: TGTGCCAGCAGCTTAGAGACAGGGATCCAAGAGACCCAGTACTTC
abundance: NA; v_gene: TRBV9; d_gene: NA; j_gene: TRBJ2-1; CDR3aa: CASSVVAFSYNEQFF; CDR3nt: TGTGCCAGCAGCGTAGTGGCCTTCTCCTACAATGAGCAGTTCTTC
abundance: few; v_gene: TRBV4-2; d_gene: NA; j_gene: TRBJ2-1; CDR3aa: CASSQSEPSYNEQFF; CDR3nt: TGTGCCAGCAGCCAATCTGAACCCTCCTACAATGAGCAGTTCTTC
abundance: many; v_gene: TRBV7-9; d_gene: NA; j_gene: TRBJ1-2; CDR3aa: CASSFIETWNYGYTF; CDR3nt: TGTGCCAGCAGCTTTATCGAGACTTGGAACTATGGCTACACCTTC
abundance: NA; v_gene: TRBV6-1; d_gene: NA; j_gene: TRBJ1-1; CDR3aa: CASSEWGPNTEAFF; CDR3nt: TGTGCCAGCAGTGAATGGGGGCCGAACACTGAAGCTTTCTTT
abundance: NA; v_gene: TRBV30; d_gene: NA; j_gene: TRBJ1-3; CDR3aa: CAWTHLNGAGNTIYF; CDR3nt: TGTGCCTGGACCCACCTCAACGGCGCTGGAAACACCATATATTTT